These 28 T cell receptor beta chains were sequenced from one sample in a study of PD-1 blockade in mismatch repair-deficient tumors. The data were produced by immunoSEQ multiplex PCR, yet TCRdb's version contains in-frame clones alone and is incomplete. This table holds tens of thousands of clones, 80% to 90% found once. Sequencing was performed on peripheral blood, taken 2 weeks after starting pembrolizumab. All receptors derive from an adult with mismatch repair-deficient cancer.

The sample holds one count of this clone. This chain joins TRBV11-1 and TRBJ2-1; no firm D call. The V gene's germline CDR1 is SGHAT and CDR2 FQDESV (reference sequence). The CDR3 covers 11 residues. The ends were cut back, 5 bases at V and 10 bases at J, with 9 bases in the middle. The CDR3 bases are TGTGCCAGCAGCAAAAGCAGGGAGCAGTTCTTC. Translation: CASSKSREQFF.

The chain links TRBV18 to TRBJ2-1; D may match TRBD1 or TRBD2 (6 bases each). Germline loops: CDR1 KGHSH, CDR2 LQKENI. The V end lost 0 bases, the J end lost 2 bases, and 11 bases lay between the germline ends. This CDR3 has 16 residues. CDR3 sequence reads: CASSPPSGEAYNEQFF. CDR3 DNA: TGTGCCAGCTCACCACCATCAGGGGAGGCCTACAATGAGCAGTTCTTC. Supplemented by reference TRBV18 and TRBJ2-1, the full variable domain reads NAGVMQNPRHLVRRRGQEARLRCSPMKGHSHVYWYRQLPEEGLKFMVYLQKENIIDESGMPKERFSAEFPKEGPSILRIQQVVRGDSAAYFCASSPPSGEAYNEQFFGPGTRLTVL.

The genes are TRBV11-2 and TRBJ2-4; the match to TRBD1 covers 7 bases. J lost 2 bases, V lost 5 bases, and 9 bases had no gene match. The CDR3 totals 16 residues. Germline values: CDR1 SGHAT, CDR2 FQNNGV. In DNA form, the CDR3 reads TGTGCCAGCAGCAAGAATAGACAGGGCTCCAAAAACATTCAGTACTTC. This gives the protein CASSKNRQGSKNIQYF.

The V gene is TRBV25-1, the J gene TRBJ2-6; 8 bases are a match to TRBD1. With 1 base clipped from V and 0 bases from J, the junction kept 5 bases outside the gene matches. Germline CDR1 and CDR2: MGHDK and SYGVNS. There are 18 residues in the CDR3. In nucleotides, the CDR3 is TGTGCCAGCAGTGAATTTGGACAGGGAGCCTCTGGGGCCAACGTCCTGACTTTC. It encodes CASSEFGQGASGANVLTF.

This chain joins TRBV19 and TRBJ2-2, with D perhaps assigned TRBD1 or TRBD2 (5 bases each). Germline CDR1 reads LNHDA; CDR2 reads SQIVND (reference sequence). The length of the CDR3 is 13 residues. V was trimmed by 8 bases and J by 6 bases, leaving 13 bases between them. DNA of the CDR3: TGTGCCAGTGGGACCGGGCTCTCCGGGGAGCTGTTTTTT. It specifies CASGTGLSGELFF.

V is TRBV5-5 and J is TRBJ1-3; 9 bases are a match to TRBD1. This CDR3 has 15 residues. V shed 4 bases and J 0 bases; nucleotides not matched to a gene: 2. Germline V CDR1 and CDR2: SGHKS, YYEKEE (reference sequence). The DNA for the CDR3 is TGTGCCAGCAGCCGGGACAGGGACTCTGGAAACACCATATATTTT. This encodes CASSRDRDSGNTIYF.

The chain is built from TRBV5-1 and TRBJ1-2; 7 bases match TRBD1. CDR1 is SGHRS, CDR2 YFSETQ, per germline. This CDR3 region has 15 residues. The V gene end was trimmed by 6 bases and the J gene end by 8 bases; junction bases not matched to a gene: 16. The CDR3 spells CASTRDSFLEGGYTF. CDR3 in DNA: TGCGCCAGCACCCGGGACAGCTTTTTGGAGGGGGGCTACACCTTC.

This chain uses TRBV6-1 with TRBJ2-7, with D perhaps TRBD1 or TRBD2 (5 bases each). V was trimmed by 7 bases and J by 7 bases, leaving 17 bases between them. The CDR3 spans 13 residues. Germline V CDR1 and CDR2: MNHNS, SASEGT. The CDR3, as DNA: TGTGCCAGCACTATTGCTGGGGCGGGTGAGCAGTACTTC. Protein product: CASTIAGAGEQYF.

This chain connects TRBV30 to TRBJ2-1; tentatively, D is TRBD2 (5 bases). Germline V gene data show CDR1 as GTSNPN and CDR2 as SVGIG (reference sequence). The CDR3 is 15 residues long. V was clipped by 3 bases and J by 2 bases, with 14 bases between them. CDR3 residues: CAWSHRTGPYNEQFF. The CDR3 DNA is TGTGCCTGGAGCCACCGGACTGGACCCTACAATGAGCAGTTCTTC.

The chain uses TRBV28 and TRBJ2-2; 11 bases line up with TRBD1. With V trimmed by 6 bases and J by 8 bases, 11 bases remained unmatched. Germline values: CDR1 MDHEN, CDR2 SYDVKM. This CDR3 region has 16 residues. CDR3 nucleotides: TGTGCCAGCAGAGACCGGGACAGGGGGTCATATGGGGAGCTGTTTTTT. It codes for CASRDRDRGSYGELFF.

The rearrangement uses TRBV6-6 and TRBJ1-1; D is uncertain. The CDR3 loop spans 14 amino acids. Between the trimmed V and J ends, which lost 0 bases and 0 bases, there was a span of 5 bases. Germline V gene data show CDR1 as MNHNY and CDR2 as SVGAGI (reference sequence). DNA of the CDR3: TGTGCCAGCAGTTACTCTGAAGTGAACACTGAAGCTTTCTTT. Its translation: CASSYSEVNTEAFF.

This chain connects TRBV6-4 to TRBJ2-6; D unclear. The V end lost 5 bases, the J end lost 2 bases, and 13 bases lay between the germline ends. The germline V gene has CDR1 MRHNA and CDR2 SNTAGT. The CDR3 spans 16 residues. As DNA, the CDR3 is TGTGCCAGCAGTTGGACGCAAGGGACTGGGGCCAACGTCCTGACTTTC. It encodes CASSWTQGTGANVLTF.

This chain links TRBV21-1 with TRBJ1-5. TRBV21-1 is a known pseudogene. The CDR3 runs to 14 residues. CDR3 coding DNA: TGTGCCAGCAGCAAAGCAGGAACGAATCAGCCCCAGCATTTT. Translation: CASSKAGTNQPQHF.

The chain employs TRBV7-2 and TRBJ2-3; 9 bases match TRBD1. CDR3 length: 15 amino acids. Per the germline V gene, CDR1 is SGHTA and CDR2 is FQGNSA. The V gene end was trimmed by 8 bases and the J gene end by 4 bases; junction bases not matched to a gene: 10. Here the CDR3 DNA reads TGTGCCAGCGAATCCCGGGACAGGGCGCCAGATACGCAGTATTTT. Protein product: CASESRDRAPDTQYF.

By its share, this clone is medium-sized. CDR3 nucleotide sequence: TGTGCCACCAGCAGAGGCTACCGGACAGGGGGACTAGCGGGAGGATACGAGCAGTACTTC. Its protein product is CATSRGYRTGGLAGGYEQYF. The chain has TRBV15 and TRBJ2-7, with 15 positions matching TRBD2. The CDR3 loop spans 20 amino acids. V was clipped by 1 base and J by 4 bases; unmatched bases: 14. Per germline, CDR1 LNHNV and CDR2 YYDKDF (reference sequence).

The CDR3, as DNA: TGTGCCAGCAGCTTGGTTGACAGGGGGCGCGACGGGGAGCTGTTTTTT. This translates into CASSLVDRGRDGELFF. The V gene is TRBV5-5, the J gene TRBJ2-2; TRBD1 agrees at 10 bases. The CDR3 runs 16 residues. V shed 0 bases, J shed 7 bases, and the junction held 6 bases outside the gene matches. Germline V CDR1 and CDR2: SGHKS, YYEKEE (reference sequence).

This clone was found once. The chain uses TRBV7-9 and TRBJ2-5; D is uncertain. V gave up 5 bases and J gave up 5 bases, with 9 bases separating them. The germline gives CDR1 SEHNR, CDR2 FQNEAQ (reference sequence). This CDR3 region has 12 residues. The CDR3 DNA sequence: TGTGCCAGCAGCATTACGTCCGAGACCCAGTACTTC. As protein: CASSITSETQYF.

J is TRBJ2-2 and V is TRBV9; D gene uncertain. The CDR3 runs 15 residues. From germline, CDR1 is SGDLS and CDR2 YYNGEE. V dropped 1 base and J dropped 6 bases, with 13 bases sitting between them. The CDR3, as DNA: TGTGCCAGCAGCGTAAGCCCGATGAGCTCCGGGGAGCTGTTTTTT. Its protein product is CASSVSPMSSGELFF.

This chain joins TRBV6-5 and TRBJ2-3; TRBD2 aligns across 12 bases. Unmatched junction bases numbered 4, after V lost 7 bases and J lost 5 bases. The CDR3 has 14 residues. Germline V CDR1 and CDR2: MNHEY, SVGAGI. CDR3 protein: CASTRGLAGDTQYF. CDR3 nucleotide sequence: TGTGCCAGCACCCGGGGACTAGCGGGAGATACGCAGTATTTT.

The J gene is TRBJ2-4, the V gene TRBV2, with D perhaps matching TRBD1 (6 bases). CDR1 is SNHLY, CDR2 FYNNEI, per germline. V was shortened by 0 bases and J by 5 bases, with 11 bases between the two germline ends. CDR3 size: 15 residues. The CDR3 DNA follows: TGTGCCAGCAGTGAAGCGCACAGGGTTCAAAACATTCAGTACTTC. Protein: CASSEAHRVQNIQYF.

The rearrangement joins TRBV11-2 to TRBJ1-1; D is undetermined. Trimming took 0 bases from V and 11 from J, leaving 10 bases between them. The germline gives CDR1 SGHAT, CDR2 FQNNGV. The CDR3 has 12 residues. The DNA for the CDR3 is TGTGCCAGCAGCTTAGATATCCGGCGGGCTTTCTTT. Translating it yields CASSLDIRRAFF.

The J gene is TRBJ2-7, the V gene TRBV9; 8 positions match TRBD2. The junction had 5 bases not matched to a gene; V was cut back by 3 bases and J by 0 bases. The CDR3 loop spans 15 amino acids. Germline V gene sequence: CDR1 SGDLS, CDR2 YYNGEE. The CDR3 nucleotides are TGTGCCAGCAGCGAAAGCCTAGCGGGCTCCTACGAGCAGTACTTC. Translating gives CASSESLAGSYEQYF. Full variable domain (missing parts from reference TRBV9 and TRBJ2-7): DSGVTQTPKHLITATGQRVTLRCSPRSGDLSVYWYQQSLDQGLQFLIQYYNGEERAKGNILERFSAQQFPDLHSELNLSSLELGDSALYFCASSESLAGSYEQYFGPGTRLTVT.

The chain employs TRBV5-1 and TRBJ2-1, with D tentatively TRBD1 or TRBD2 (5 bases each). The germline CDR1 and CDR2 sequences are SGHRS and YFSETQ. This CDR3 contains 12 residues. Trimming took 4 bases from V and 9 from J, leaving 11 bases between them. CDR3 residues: CASSPSGTEQFF. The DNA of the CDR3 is TGCGCCAGCAGCCCATCAGGGACTGAGCAGTTCTTC.

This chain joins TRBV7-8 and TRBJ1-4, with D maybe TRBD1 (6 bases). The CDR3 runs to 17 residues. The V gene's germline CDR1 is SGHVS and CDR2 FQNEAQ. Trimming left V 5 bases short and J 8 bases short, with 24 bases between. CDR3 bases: TGTGCCAGCAGCGAGAGGGGGGGCGGGAGGTCAAGGGAAAAACTGTTTTTT. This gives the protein CASSERGGGRSREKLFF.

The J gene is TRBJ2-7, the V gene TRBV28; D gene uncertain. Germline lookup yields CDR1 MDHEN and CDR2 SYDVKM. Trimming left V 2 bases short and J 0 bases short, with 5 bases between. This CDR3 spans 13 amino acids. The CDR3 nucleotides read TGTGCCAGCAGTTTAAGGACCTCCTACGAGCAGTACTTC. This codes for CASSLRTSYEQYF.

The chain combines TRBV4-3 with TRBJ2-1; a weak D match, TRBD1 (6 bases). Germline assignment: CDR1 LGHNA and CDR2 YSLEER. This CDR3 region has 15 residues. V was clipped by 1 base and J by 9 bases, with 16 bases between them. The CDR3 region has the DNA TGCGCCAGCAGCCAAGCCCTGGACAGTGTGGTTGAGCAGTTCTTC. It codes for CASSQALDSVVEQFF.

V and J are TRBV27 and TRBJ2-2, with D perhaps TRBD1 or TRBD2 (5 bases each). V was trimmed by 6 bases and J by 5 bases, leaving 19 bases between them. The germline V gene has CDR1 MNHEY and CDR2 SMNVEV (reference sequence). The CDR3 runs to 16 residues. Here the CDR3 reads CASSPPWGEGTGELFF. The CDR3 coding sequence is TGTGCCAGCAGCCCCCCTTGGGGCGAGGGGACCGGGGAGCTGTTTTTT.

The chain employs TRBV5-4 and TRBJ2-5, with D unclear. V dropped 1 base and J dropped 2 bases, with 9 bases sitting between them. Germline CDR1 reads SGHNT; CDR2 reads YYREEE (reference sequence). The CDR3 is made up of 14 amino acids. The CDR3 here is CASSLSSKQETQYF. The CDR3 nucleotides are TGTGCCAGCAGCTTGTCGTCAAAACAAGAGACCCAGTACTTC.